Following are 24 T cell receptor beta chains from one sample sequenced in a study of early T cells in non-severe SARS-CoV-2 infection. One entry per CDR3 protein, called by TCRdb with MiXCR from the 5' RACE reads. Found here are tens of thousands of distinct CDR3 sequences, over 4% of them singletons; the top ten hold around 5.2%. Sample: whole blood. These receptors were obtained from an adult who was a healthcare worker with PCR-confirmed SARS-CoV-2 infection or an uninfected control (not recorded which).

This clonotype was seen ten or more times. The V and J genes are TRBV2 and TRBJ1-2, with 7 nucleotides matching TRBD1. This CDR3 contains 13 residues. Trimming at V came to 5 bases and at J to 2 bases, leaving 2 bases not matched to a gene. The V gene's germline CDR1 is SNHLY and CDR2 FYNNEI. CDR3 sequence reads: CASSRQGNYGYTF. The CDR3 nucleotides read TGTGCCAGCAGTCGACAGGGAAACTATGGCTACACCTTC. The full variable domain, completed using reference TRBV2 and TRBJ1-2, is EPEVTQTPSHQVTQMGQEVILRCVPISNHLYFYWYRQILGQKVEFLVSFYNNEISEKSEIFDDQFSVERPDGSNFTLKIRSTKLEDSAMYFCASSRQGNYGYTFGSGTRLTVV.

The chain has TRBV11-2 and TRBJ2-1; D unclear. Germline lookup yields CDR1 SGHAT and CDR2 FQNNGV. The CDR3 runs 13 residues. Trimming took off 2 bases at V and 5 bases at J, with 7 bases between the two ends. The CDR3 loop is CASSLSTNNEQFF. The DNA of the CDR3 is TGTGCCAGCAGCTTAAGCACAAACAATGAGCAGTTCTTC.

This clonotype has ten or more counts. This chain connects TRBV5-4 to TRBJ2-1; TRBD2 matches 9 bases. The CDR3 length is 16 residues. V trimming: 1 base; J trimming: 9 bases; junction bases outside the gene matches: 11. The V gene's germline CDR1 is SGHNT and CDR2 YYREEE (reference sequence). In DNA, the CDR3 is TGTGCCAGCAGCTTGAGTTATATTGCGGGAGGGAGTGAGCAGTTCTTC. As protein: CASSLSYIAGGSEQFF.

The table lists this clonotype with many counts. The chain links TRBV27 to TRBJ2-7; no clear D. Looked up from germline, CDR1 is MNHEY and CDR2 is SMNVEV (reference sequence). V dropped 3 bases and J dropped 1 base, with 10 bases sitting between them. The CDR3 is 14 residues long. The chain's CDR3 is CASSFGGTSYEQYF. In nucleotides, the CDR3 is TGTGCCAGCAGTTTCGGCGGAACTTCCTACGAGCAGTACTTC.

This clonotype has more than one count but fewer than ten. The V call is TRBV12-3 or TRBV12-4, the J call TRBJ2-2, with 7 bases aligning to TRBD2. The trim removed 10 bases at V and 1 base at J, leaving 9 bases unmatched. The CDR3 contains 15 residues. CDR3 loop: CATRLSGGNTGELFF. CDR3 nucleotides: TGTGCCACCCGCCTGTCGGGGGGGAACACCGGGGAGCTGTTTTTT.

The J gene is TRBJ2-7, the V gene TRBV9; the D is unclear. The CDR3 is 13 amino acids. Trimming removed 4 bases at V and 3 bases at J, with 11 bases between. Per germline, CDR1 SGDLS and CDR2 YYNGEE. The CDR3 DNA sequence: TGTGCCAGCAGCCATGATCCCCTCTACGAGCAGTACTTC. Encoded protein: CASSHDPLYEQYF.

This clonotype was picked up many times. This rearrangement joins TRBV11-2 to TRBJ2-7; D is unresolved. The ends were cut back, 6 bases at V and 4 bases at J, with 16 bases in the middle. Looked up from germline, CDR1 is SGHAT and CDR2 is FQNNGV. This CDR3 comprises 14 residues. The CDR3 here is CASSPDGSRYEQYF. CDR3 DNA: TGTGCCAGCAGTCCGGACGGCTCTCGATACGAGCAGTACTTC.

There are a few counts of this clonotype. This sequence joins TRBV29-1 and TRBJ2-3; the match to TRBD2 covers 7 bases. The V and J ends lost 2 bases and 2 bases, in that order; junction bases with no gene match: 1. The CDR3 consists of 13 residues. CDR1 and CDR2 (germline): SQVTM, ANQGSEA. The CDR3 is CSVELAVTDTQYF. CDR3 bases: TGCAGCGTTGAACTAGCGGTCACAGATACGCAGTATTTT.

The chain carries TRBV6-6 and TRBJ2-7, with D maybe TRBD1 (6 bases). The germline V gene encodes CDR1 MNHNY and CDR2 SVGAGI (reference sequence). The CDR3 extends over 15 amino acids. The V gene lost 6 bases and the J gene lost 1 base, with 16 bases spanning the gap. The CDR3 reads CASREQGRQSYEQYF. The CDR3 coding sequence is TGTGCCAGCAGAGAACAGGGTCGACAATCCTACGAGCAGTACTTC.

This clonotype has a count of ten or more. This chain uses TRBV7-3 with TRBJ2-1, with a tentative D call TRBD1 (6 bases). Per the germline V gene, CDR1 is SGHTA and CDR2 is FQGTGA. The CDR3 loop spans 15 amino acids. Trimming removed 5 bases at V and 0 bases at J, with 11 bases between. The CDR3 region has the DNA TGTGCCAGCAGCAGAACAGGGAGCTCCTACAATGAGCAGTTCTTC. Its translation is CASSRTGSSYNEQFF.

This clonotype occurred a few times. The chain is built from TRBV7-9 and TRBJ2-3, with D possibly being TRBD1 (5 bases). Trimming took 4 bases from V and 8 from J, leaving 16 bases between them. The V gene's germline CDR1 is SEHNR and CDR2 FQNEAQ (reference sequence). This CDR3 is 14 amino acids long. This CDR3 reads CASSYQIQGGTQYF. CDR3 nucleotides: TGTGCCAGCAGCTACCAAATCCAGGGTGGTACGCAGTATTTT.

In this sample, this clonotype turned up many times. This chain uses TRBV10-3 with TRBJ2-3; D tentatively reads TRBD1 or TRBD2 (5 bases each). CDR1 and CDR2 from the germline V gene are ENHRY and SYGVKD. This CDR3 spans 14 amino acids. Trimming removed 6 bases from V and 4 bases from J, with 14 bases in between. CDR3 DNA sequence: TGTGCCATCAGGGGGACGGATAAGGCAGATACGCAGTATTTT. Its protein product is CAIRGTDKADTQYF.

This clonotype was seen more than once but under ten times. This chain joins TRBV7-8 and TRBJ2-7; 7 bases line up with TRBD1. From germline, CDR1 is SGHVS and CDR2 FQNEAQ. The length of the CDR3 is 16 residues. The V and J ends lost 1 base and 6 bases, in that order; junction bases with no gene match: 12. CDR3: CASSLESGQKDSEQYF. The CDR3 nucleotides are TGTGCCAGCAGCTTAGAGTCGGGACAGAAGGATTCCGAGCAGTACTTC.

CDR3 sequence reads: CASSFSGGDYNEQFF. The CDR3 bases are TGTGCCAGCAGCTTCAGCGGGGGGGACTACAATGAGCAGTTCTTC. The chain uses TRBV12-3 or TRBV12-4 and TRBJ2-1; TRBD2 aligns across 10 bases. Unmatched junction bases numbered 5, after V lost 6 bases and J lost 3 bases. CDR3 size: 15 residues.

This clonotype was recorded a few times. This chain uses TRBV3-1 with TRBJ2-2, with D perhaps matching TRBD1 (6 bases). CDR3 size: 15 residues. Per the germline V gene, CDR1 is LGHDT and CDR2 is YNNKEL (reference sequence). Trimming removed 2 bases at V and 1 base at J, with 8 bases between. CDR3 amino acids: CASSQQGRNTGELFF. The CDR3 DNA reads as TGTGCCAGCAGCCAACAGGGGAGGAACACCGGGGAGCTGTTTTTT.

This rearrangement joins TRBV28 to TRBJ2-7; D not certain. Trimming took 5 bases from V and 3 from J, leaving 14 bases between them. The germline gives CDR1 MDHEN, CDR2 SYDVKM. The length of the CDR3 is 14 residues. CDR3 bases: TGTGCCAGCAGTGGGTGGGGTGCGGACTACGAGCAGTACTTC. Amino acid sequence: CASSGWGADYEQYF. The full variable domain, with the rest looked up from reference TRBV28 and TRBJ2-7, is DVKVTQSSRYLVKRTGEKVFLECVQDMDHENMFWYRQDPGLGLRLIYFSYDVKMKEKGDIPEGYSVSREKKERFSLILESASTNQTSMYLCASSGWGADYEQYFGPGTRLTVT.

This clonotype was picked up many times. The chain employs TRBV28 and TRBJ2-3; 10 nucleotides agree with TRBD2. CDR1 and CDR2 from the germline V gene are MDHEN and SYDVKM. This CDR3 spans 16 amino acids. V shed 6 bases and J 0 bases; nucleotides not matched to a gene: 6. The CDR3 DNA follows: TGTGCCAGCAGCTCACTAGCGGGACCTAGCACAGATACGCAGTATTTT. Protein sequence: CASSSLAGPSTDTQYF.

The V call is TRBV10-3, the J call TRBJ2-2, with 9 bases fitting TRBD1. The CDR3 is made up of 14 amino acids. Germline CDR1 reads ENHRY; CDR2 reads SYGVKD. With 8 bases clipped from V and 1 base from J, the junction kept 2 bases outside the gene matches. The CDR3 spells CAISGQGNTGELFF. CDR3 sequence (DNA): TGTGCCATCTCGGGACAGGGGAACACCGGGGAGCTGTTTTTT.

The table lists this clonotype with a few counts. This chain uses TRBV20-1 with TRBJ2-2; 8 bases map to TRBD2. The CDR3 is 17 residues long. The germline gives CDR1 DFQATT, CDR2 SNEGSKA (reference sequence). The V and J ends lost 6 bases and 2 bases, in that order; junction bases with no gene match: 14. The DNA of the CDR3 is TGCAGTGCGAGATCGTTCTCTAGCGGGCTAAACACCGGGGAGCTGTTTTTT. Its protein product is CSARSFSSGLNTGELFF.

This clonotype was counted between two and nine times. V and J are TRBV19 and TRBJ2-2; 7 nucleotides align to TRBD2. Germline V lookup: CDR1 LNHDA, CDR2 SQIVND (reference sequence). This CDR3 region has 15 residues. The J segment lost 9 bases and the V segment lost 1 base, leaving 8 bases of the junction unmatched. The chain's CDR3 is CASSIGLADYRELFF. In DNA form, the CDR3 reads TGTGCCAGTAGTATAGGGCTAGCGGATTACCGGGAGCTGTTTTTT.

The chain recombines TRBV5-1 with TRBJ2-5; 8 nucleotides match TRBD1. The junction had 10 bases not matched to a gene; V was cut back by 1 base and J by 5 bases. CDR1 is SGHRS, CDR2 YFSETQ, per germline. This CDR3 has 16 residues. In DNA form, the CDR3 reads TGCGCCAGCAGCTTGTGGGGCGACAGGGGCAGGGAGACCCAGTACTTC. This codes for CASSLWGDRGRETQYF.

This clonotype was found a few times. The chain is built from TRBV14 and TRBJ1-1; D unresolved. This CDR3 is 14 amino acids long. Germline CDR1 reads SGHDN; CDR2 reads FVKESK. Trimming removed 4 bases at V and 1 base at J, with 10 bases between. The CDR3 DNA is TGTGCCAGCAGCCTTAGTTTGACGAACACTGAAGCTTTCTTT. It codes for CASSLSLTNTEAFF.

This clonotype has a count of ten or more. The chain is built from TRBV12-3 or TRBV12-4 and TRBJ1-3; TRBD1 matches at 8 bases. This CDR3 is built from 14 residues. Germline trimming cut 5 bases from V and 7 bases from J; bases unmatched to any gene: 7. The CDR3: CASSLGQAPNTIYF. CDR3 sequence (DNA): TGTGCCAGCAGTCTGGGACAGGCTCCGAACACCATATATTTT.

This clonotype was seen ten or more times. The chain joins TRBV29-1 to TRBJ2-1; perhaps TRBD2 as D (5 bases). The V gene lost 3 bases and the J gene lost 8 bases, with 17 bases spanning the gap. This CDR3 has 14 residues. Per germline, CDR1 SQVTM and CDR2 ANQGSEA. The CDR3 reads CSVERGGSPDEQFF. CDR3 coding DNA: TGCAGCGTTGAGAGAGGTGGGAGTCCTGATGAGCAGTTCTTC.